These 5 T cell receptor beta chains were all obtained from the same sample, sequenced in a study of blood T cells in healthy people across ages. Using a J-beta primer mix together with a sample-barcoded 5' primer, a second PCR was run for roughly 7 to 11 cycles. TCRdb itself ran the 5' RACE reads through MiXCR, one entry per CDR3 protein. The sample lists around 990,000 distinct CDR3 sequences; about two fifths were seen once. The sample was blood. The receptors come from a man younger than 30 in good health.

The count of this clonotype is one. The chain recombines TRBV3-1 with TRBJ2-3; tentatively, D is TRBD2 (6 bases). This CDR3 is 16 amino acids long. In germline, CDR1 is LGHDT, CDR2 YNNKEL (reference sequence). With 1 base removed from V and 6 bases from J, the gap between germline ends came to 17 bases. The CDR3 here is CASSQVGGTTWDTQYF. The CDR3 coding sequence is TGTGCCAGCAGCCAAGTCGGAGGGACGACATGGGATACGCAGTATTTT.

As for this clonotype: A junction end diverges from the germline sequence, so it may reflect a read error. The chain joins TRBV29-1 to TRBJ2-3; D is possibly TRBD2 (5 bases). The CDR3 loop spans 15 amino acids. Germline V gives CDR1 SQVTM, CDR2 ANQGSEA. The DNA for the CDR3 is TGCAGCGTTGAAGGGCTAGCACCCGGCACAGATATGCAGTATTTT. This translates into CSVEGLAPGTDMQYF.

This clonotype has just a few counts. V and J are TRBV20-1 and TRBJ2-7; D unclear. V lost 5 bases and J lost 2, with 16 bases in between. This CDR3 comprises 14 residues. Germline V CDR1 and CDR2: DFQATT, SNEGSKA (reference sequence). The CDR3, as DNA: TGCAGTGCTGTAGGCGCACCGGTCACCTACGAGCAGTACTTC. Its protein product is CSAVGAPVTYEQYF.

This clonotype turned up a few times. The chain employs TRBV7-3 and TRBJ2-1; 9 bases align to TRBD2. Trimming took 1 base from V and 4 from J; bases not matched to a gene: 11. The CDR3 contains 18 residues. Germline assignment: CDR1 SGHTA and CDR2 FQGTGA. The CDR3 reads CASSLISLSGGHYNEQFF. As DNA, the CDR3 is TGTGCCAGCAGCTTAATATCCCTTAGCGGGGGCCATTACAATGAGCAGTTCTTC.

This clonotype was seen ten or more times. The chain combines TRBV11-2 with TRBJ2-7; 10 bases align to TRBD1. V lost 5 bases and J lost 3; bases outside the gene matches: 10. CDR3 size: 16 residues. Germline V gene lookup returns CDR1 SGHAT and CDR2 FQNNGV. The CDR3 coding sequence is TGTGCCAGCAGCATGACCGGGACAGGGGCCAACTACGAGCAGTACTTC. Protein sequence: CASSMTGTGANYEQYF.